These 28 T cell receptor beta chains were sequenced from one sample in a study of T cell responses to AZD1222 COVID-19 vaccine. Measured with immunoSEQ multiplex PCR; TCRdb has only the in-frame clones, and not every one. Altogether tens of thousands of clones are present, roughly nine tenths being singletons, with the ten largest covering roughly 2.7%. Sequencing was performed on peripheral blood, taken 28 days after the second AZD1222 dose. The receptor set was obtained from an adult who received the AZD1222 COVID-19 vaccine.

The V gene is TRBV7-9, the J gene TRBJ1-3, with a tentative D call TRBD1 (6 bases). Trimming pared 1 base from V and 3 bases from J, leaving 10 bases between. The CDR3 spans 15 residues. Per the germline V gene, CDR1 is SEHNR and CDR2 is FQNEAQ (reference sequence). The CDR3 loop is CASSLGRGGGNTIYF. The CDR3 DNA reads TGTGCCAGCAGCTTAGGCAGGGGAGGTGGAAACACCATATATTTT.

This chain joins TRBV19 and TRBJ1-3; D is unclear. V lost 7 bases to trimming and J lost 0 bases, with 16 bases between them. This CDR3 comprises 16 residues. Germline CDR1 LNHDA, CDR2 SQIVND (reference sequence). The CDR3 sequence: CASTLGGKASGNTIYF. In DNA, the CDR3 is TGTGCCAGTACCCTGGGAGGGAAGGCCTCTGGAAACACCATATATTTT. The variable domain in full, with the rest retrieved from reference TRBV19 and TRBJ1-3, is DGGITQSPKYLFRKEGQNVTLSCEQNLNHDAMYWYRQDPGQGLRLIYYSQIVNDFQKGDIAEGYSVSREKKESFPLTVTSAQKNPTAFYLCASTLGGKASGNTIYFGEGSWLTVV.

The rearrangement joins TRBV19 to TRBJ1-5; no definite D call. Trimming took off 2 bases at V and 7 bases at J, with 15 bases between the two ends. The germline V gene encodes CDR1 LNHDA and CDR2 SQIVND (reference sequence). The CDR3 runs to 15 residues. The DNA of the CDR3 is TGTGCCAGTAGTATAATTTCCCGACGGGAGCAGCCCCAGCATTTT. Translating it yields CASSIISRREQPQHF.

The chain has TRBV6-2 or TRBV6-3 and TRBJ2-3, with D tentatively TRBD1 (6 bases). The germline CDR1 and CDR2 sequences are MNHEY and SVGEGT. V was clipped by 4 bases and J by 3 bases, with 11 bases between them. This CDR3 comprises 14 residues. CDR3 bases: TGTGCCAGCAGTTTGCCAGGGGAAACAGATACGCAGTATTTT. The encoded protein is CASSLPGETDTQYF.

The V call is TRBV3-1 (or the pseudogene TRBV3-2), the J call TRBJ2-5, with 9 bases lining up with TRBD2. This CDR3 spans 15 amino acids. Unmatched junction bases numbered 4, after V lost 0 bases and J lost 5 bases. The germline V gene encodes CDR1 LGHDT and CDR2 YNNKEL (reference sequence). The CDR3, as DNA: TGTGCCAGCAGCCAAGAAAGCGGGGGGTGGGAGACCCAGTACTTC. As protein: CASSQESGGWETQYF.

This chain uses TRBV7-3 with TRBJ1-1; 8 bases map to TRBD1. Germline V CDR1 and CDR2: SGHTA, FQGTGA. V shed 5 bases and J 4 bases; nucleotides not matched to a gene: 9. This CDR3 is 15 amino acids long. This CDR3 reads CASSVAGTGSTEAFF. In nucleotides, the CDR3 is TGTGCCAGCAGCGTTGCCGGGACAGGCAGCACTGAAGCTTTCTTT.

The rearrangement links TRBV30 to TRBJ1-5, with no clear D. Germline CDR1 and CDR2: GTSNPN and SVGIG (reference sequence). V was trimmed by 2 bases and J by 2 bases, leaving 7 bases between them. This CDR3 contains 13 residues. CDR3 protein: CAWSTQGNQPQHF. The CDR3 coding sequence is TGTGCCTGGAGTACGCAGGGCAATCAGCCCCAGCATTTT.

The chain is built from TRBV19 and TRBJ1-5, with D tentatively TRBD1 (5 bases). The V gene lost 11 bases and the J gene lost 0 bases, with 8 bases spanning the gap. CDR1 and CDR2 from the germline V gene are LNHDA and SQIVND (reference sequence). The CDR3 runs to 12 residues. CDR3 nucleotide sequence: TGTGCCGGGGGGTATAGCAATCAGCCCCAGCATTTT. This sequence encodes CAGGYSNQPQHF.

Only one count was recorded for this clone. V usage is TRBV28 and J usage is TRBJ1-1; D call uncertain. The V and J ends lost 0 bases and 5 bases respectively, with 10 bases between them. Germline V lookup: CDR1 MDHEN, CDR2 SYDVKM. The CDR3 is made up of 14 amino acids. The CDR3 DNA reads TGTGCCAGCAGTTTATGGGGTAAGAGGACTGAAGCTTTCTTT. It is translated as CASSLWGKRTEAFF.

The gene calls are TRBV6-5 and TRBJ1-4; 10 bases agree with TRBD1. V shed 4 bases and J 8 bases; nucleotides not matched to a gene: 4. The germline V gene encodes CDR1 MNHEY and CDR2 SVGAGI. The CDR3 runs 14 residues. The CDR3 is CASSSGTGEEKLFF. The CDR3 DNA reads TGTGCCAGCAGTTCGGGGACAGGGGAAGAAAAACTGTTTTTT.

The CDR3 spells CAWNDGYTF. The CDR3 bases are TGTGCCTGGAACGATGGCTACACCTTC. The J gene is TRBJ1-2, the V gene TRBV30; no firm D call. CDR3 size: 9 residues. V lost 4 bases, J lost 6 bases, and 3 bases lay in between. In germline, CDR1 is GTSNPN, CDR2 SVGIG (reference sequence).

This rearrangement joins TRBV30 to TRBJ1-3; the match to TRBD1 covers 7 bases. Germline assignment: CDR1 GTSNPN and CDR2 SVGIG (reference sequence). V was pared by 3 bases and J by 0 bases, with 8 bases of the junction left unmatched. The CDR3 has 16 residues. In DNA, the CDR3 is TGTGCCTGGAGACCTAGACAGGGAGTCTCTGGAAACACCATATATTTT. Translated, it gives CAWRPRQGVSGNTIYF.

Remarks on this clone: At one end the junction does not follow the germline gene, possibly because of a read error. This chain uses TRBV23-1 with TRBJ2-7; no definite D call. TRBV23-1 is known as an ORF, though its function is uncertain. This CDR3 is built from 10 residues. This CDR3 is CASSQSELKF. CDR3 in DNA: TGCGCCAGCAGTCAATCCGAGCTAAAATTC.

The CDR3 DNA reads as TGTGCCAGTAAGACAGGGCAGGATTCACCCCTCCACTTT. It specifies CASKTGQDSPLHF. The chain combines TRBV19 with TRBJ1-6; 7 bases agree with TRBD1. After removal of 7 bases from V and 8 bases from J, the junction contained 5 bases not matched to a gene. This CDR3 is built from 13 residues. Germline CDR1 is LNHDA and CDR2 is SQIVND (reference sequence).

The CDR3 region is CASSEYGESTDTQYF. CDR3 nucleotides: TGTGCCAGCAGTGAGTACGGGGAGAGCACAGATACGCAGTATTTT. The J gene is TRBJ2-3, the V gene TRBV6-4, with a tentative D call TRBD2 (5 bases). Germline assignment: CDR1 MRHNA and CDR2 SNTAGT. Trimming removed 3 bases at V and 0 bases at J, with 10 bases between. The CDR3 has 15 residues.

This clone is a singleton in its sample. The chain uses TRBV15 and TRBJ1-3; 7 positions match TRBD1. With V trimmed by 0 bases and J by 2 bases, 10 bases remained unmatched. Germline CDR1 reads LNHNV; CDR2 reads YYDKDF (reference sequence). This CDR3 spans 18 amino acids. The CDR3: CATSRDRRQGITGNTIYF. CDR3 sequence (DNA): TGTGCCACCAGCAGAGATCGCCGACAGGGAATTACTGGAAACACCATATATTTT.

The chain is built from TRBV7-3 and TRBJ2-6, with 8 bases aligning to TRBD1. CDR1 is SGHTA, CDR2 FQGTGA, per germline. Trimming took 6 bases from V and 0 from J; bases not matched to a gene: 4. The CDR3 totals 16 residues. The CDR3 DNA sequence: TGTGCCAGCAGTCCAACAGGGGGCTCTGGGGCCAACGTCCTGACTTTC. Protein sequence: CASSPTGGSGANVLTF. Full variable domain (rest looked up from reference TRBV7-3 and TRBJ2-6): GAGVSQTPSNKVTEKGKYVELRCDPISGHTALYWYRQSLGQGPEFLIYFQGTGAADDSGLPNDRFFAVRPEGSVSTLKIQRTERGDSAVYLCASSPTGGSGANVLTFGAGSRLTVL.

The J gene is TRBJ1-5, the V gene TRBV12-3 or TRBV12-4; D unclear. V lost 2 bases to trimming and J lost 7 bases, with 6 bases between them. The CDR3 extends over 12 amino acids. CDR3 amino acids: CASSLKWQPQHF. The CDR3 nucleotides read TGTGCCAGCAGTTTAAAATGGCAGCCCCAGCATTTT.

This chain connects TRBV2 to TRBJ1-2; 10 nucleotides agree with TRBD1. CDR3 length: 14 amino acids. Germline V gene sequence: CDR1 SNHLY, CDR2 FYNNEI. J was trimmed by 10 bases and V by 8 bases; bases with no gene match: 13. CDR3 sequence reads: CASQIVFGQGDYTF. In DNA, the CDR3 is TGTGCCAGCCAGATTGTTTTTGGACAGGGGGACTACACCTTC.

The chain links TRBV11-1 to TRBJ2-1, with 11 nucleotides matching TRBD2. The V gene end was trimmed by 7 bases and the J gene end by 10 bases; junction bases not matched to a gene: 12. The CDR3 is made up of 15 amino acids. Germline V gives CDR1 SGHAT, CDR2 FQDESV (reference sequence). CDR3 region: CASNTRLAGIREQFF. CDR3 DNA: TGTGCCAGCAACACTCGACTAGCGGGAATAAGGGAGCAGTTCTTC.

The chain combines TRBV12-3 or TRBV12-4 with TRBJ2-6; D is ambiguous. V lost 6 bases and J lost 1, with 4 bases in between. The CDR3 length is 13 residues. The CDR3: CASRWSGANVLTF. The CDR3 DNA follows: TGTGCCAGCAGGTGGTCTGGGGCCAACGTCCTGACTTTC.

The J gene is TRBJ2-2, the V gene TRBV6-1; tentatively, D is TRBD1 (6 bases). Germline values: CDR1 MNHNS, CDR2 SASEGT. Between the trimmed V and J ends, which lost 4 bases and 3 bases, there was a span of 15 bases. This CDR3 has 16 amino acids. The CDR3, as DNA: TGTGCCAGCAGTGTCAACAGAGGACAGTACACCGGGGAGCTGTTTTTT. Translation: CASSVNRGQYTGELFF.

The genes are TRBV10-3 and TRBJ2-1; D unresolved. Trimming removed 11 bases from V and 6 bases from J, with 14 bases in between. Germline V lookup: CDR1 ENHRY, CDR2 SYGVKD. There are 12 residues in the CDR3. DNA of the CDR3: TGTGCCGCCGGGCCTCCGGGCAATGAGCAGTTCTTC. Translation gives CAAGPPGNEQFF.

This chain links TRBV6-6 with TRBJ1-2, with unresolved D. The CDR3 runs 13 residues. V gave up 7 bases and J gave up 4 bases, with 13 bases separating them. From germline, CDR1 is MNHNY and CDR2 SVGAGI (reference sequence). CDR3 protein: CASIQERGYGYTF. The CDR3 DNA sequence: TGTGCCAGCATCCAAGAGAGAGGCTATGGCTACACCTTC.

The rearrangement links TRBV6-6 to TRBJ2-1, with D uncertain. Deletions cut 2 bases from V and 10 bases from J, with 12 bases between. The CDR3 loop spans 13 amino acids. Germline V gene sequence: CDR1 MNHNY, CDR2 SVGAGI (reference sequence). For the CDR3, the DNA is TGTGCCAGCAGTTACACTAATACAGAGGAGCAGTTCTTC. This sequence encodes CASSYTNTEEQFF.

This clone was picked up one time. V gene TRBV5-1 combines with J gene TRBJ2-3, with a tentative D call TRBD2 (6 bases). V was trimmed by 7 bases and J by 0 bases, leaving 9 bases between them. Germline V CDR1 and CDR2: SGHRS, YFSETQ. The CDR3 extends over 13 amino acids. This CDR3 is CASGGFSTDTQYF. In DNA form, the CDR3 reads TGCGCCAGCGGGGGGTTCAGCACAGATACGCAGTATTTT.

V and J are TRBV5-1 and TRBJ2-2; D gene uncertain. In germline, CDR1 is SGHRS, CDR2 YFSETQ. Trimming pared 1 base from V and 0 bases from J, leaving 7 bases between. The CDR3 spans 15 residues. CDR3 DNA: TGCGCCAGCAGCTTGTACAGATCGAACACCGGGGAGCTGTTTTTT. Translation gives CASSLYRSNTGELFF.

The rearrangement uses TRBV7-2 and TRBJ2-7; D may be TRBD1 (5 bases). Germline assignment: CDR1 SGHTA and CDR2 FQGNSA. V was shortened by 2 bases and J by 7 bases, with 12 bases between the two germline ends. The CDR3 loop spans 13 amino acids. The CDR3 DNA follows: TGTGCCAGCAGCTTATCAGGGTTGAGGGAGCAGTACTTC. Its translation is CASSLSGLREQYF.